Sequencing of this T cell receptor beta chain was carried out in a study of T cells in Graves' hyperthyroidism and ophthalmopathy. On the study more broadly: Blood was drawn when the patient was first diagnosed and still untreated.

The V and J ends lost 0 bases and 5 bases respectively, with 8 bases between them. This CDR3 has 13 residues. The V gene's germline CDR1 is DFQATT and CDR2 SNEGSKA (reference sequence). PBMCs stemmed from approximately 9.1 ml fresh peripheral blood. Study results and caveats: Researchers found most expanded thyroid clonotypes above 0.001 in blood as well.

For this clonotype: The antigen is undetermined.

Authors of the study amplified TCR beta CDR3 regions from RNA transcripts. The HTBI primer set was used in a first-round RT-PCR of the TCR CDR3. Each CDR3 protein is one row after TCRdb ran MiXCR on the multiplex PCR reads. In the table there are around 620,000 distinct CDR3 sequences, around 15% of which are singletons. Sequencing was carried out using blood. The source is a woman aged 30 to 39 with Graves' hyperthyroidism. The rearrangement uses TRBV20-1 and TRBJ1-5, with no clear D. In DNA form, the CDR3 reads TGCAGTGCTAGAGATCTGGGGTATCAGCCCCAGCATTTT. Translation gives CSARDLGYQPQHF.